Each of the 2 T cell receptor beta chains below was sequenced from the same sample in a study of cytomegalovirus exposure and HLA in healthy donors. The PCR made use of 60 Vbeta and 13 Jbeta primers. Using immunoSEQ multiplex PCR, the repertoire was profiled, and TCRdb retains in-frame clones only, with some absent. The table shows about 140,000 clones, with around 66% occurring only once. Sequencing used PBMCs. These receptors were obtained from a woman aged 60 to 75 in good health and CMV-seronegative.

The chain employs TRBV18 and TRBJ1-4; D call uncertain. V was pared by 6 bases and J by 13 bases, with 15 bases between. Germline CDR1 and CDR2: KGHSH and LQKENI. The CDR3 totals 12 residues. The CDR3 DNA is TGTGCCAGCTCTCCCGGGCGGGCGACACTGTTTTTT. This encodes CASSPGRATLFF.

This rearrangement joins TRBV5-1 to TRBJ2-3, with 8 bases matching TRBD2. V dropped 4 bases and J dropped 6; count of bases not matched to a gene: 7. Germline CDR1 is SGHRS and CDR2 is YFSETQ. CDR3 size: 14 residues. In DNA, the CDR3 is TGCGCCAGCAGCGCCGGAGGCGGGGGGGATACGCAGTATTTT. Translating it yields CASSAGGGGDTQYF.